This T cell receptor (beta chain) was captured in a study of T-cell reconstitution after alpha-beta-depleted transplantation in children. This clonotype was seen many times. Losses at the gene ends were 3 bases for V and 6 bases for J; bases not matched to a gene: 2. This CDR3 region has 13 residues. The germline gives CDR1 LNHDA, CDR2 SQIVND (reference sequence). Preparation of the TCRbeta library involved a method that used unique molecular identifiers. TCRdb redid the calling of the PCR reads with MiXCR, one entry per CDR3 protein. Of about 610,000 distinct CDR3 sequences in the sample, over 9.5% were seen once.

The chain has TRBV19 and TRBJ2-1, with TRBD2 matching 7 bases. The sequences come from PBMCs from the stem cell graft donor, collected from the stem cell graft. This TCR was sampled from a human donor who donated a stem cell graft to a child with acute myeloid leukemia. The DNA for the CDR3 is TGTGCCAGTAGTATGGGGGGGGTCAATGAGCAGTTCTTC. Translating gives CASSMGGVNEQFF. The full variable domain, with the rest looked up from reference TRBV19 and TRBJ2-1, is DGGITQSPKYLFRKEGQNVTLSCEQNLNHDAMYWYRQDPGQGLRLIYYSQIVNDFQKGDIAEGYSVSREKKESFPLTVTSAQKNPTAFYLCASSMGGVNEQFFGPGTRLTVL.